These T cell receptor beta chains were read from a single sample in a study of beta chain features in type 1 diabetes. Method: immunoSEQ multiplex PCR; TCRdb's copy keeps in-frame clones and lacks some. There are around 250,000 clones in the sample; 25% to 30% occur only once, and under 4.5% lies in the top ten. The sample taken for sequencing was central memory CD4+ T cells from blood. The receptors originated from a man aged 25 to 40 in good health. Both conserved end residues are part of each CDR3. The D gene is left open where the match is weak. Only part of the rows carry a size: once, few, many, or a class if the clone is expanded.

clone size: few; J gene: TRBJ1-1; CDR3 length: 15; V gene: TRBV4-2; D gene: .; CDR3 protein: CASSQGAVVNTEAFF; CDR3 DNA: TGTGCCAGCAGCCAAGGGGCGGTTGTGAACACTGAAGCTTTCTTT
clone size: .; J gene: TRBJ2-3; CDR3 length: 12; V gene: TRBV7-2; D gene: .; CDR3 protein: CASSRDRDTQYF; CDR3 DNA: TGTGCCAGCAGCCGTGATAGGGATACGCAGTATTTT
clone size: few; J gene: TRBJ2-2; CDR3 length: 13; V gene: TRBV7-2; D gene: .; CDR3 protein: CASSLAGAGELFF; CDR3 DNA: TGTGCCAGCAGCTTAGCGGGAGCCGGGGAGCTGTTTTTT
clone size: .; J gene: TRBJ2-1; CDR3 length: 14; V gene: TRBV5-1; D gene: .; CDR3 protein: CASSLGTDYNEQFF; CDR3 DNA: TGCGCCAGCAGCTTGGGTACAGACTACAATGAGCAGTTCTTC
clone size: few; J gene: TRBJ1-6; CDR3 length: 15; V gene: TRBV7-2; D gene: .; CDR3 protein: CASSFAGSYNSPLHF; CDR3 DNA: TGTGCCAGCAGCTTTGCAGGGAGCTATAATTCACCCCTCCACTTT
clone size: few; J gene: TRBJ1-3; CDR3 length: 14; V gene: TRBV7-6; D gene: .; CDR3 protein: CASSSPVEGNTIYF; CDR3 DNA: TGTGCCAGCAGCAGCCCGGTAGAGGGAAACACCATATATTTT
clone size: .; J gene: TRBJ2-3; CDR3 length: 16; V gene: TRBV6-5; D gene: TRBD2; CDR3 protein: CASSLTLAGAPDTQYF; CDR3 DNA: TGTGCCAGCAGTTTAACGCTAGCGGGAGCCCCAGATACGCAGTATTTT
clone size: many; J gene: TRBJ2-7; CDR3 length: 16; V gene: TRBV7-2; D gene: TRBD2; CDR3 protein: CASCSSGGYLPYEQYF; CDR3 DNA: TGTGCCAGCTGCTCGAGCGGGGGCTACCTCCCCTACGAGCAGTACTTC
clone size: .; J gene: TRBJ2-7; CDR3 length: 12; V gene: TRBV30; D gene: .; CDR3 protein: CAWSGGGTEQYF; CDR3 DNA: TGTGCCTGGAGTGGCGGCGGGACCGAGCAGTACTTC
clone size: .; J gene: TRBJ1-2; CDR3 length: 16; V gene: TRBV4-2; D gene: .; CDR3 protein: CASSQEGGRNNYGYTF; CDR3 DNA: TGTGCCAGCAGCCAAGAGGGAGGGCGGAATAACTATGGCTACACCTTC
clone size: .; J gene: TRBJ2-7; CDR3 length: 13; V gene: TRBV10-3; D gene: TRBD1; CDR3 protein: CATYRDRGTEQYF; CDR3 DNA: TGTGCCACTTATAGGGACAGGGGAACCGAGCAGTACTTC
clone size: .; J gene: TRBJ2-3; CDR3 length: 13; V gene: TRBV6-5; D gene: .; CDR3 protein: CASSRRSTDTQYF; CDR3 DNA: TGTGCCAGCAGCAGGAGAAGCACAGATACGCAGTATTTT
clone size: .; J gene: TRBJ2-1; CDR3 length: 14; V gene: TRBV4-3; D gene: TRBD2; CDR3 protein: CASSQGLAINEQFF; CDR3 DNA: TGCGCCAGCAGCCAAGGACTAGCGATAAATGAGCAGTTCTTC
clone size: few; J gene: TRBJ2-7; CDR3 length: 17; V gene: TRBV27; D gene: .; CDR3 protein: CASSLIPPGTQVQVQYF; CDR3 DNA: TGTGCCAGCAGTTTGATCCCTCCCGGGACTCAAGTCCAGGTGCAGTACTTC
clone size: .; J gene: TRBJ2-5; CDR3 length: 13; V gene: TRBV5-4; D gene: .; CDR3 protein: CASSFRGGETQYF; CDR3 DNA: TGTGCCAGCAGCTTCAGGGGTGGAGAGACCCAGTACTTC
clone size: .; J gene: TRBJ1-3; CDR3 length: 14; V gene: TRBV6-5; D gene: .; CDR3 protein: CASRLTASGNTIYF; CDR3 DNA: TGTGCCAGCAGACTCACTGCCTCTGGAAACACCATATATTTT
clone size: few; J gene: TRBJ1-2; CDR3 length: 13; V gene: TRBV16; D gene: .; CDR3 protein: CASSQVQERGYTF; CDR3 DNA: TGTGCCAGCAGCCAAGTCCAGGAACGAGGCTACACCTTC